In its sample, the clone carrying this T cell receptor beta chain was seen once. Its target is unknown. No conserved phenylalanine or tryptophan is present at the end of the CDR3, so a read error is the likely explanation. The time point is: persistent/refractory GD, antithyroid drugs over 5 years with positive TRAb. RNA from PBMCs was the source of the TCR library. The entry originates in a study of regulatory T cells in long-lasting Graves disease. Assembly of TCR beta libraries relied on iRepertoire HTBI primers together with Arm-PCR of CDR3 regions. In the study's own analysis: The study identified 62 TRBV and 14 to 15 TRBJ segments across samples. TCRdb re-derived calls from the multiplex PCR reads in MiXCR, one entry per CDR3 protein. The V and J calls come from TCRdb's annotation, not from the publication. The sample includes some 430,000 distinct CDR3 sequences, 20% to 25% seen only once; the top ten take roughly 7.1%.

Findings and caveats of the study: Researchers reported studying only peripheral blood, not thyroid tissue. Patients whose Graves' disease persisted exhibited lower TCR diversity than those newly diagnosed. Persistent patients had more shared public clonotypes (about 2,800) than new patients (about 970).

The CDR3 is made up of 13 amino acids. Trimming left V 2 bases short and J 3 bases short, with 7 bases between. Germline lookup yields CDR1 MNHEY and CDR2 SVGAGI. The TCR comes from a female donor with Graves disease. Here the sequenced sample was peripheral blood mononuclear cells (PBMCs), taken when the disease was refractory, from a patient treated with antithyroid drugs. The rearrangement links TRBV6-5 to TRBJ1-1; D call uncertain. The CDR3, as DNA: TGTGCCAGCAGTTACCGTACGGACACTGAAGCTTTCCTT. Translated, it gives CASSYRTDTEAFL.